This entry lists 4 T cell receptor beta chains sequenced from one sample in a study of radiation and T cells in renal cell carcinoma. The method was immunoSEQ multiplex PCR; TCRdb's version includes in-frame clones alone and lacks a portion of them. Of 120,000 or so clones in the sample, roughly four fifths are singletons; the top ten hold roughly 6%. Noted time point: blood 2 weeks post-SBRT. Specified treatment: 15 Gy SBRT to primary tumor, nephrectomy 4 weeks later. The specimen comprised blood, sampled from a patient whose treatment included radiotherapy and nephrectomy. The receptors derive from a man over 45 with renal cell carcinoma.

There are a few counts of this clone. The chain is built from TRBV5-1 and TRBJ2-5; D is perhaps TRBD2 (7 bases). Deletions cut 2 bases from V and 5 bases from J, with 16 bases between. The CDR3 totals 15 residues. The germline V gene has CDR1 SGHRS and CDR2 YFSETQ. This chain's CDR3 is CASSFTGGAGETQYF. The CDR3 nucleotides read TGCGCCAGCAGCTTTACTGGGGGGGCCGGGGAGACCCAGTACTTC.

This chain links TRBV27 with TRBJ2-7; 8 bases agree with TRBD2. V shed 5 bases, J shed 4 bases, and the junction held 7 bases outside the gene matches. The CDR3 runs to 14 residues. CDR1 MNHEY and CDR2 SMNVEV come from the germline V gene (reference sequence). CDR3 DNA sequence: TGTGCCAGCAGTCCGGGACTAGGGAGGTACGAGCAGTACTTC. Its protein product is CASSPGLGRYEQYF.

This clone was seen more than once but under ten times. V gene TRBV25-1 combines with J gene TRBJ2-7; D is unresolved. This CDR3 is built from 14 residues. V gave up 3 bases and J gave up 0 bases, with 9 bases separating them. Germline V lookup: CDR1 MGHDK, CDR2 SYGVNS. The CDR3 is CASSDRHGSYEQYF. For the CDR3, the DNA is TGTGCCAGCAGTGATCGGCACGGCTCCTACGAGCAGTACTTC.

The chain is built from TRBV4-3 and TRBJ2-7, with TRBD1 matching over 7 bases. The germline gives CDR1 LGHNA, CDR2 YSLEER. This CDR3 contains 14 residues. Germline trimming cut 3 bases from V and 1 base from J; bases unmatched to any gene: 3. CDR3 in amino acids: CASSQTGSSYEQYF. The CDR3 DNA reads TGCGCCAGCAGCCAGACAGGGTCGTCCTACGAGCAGTACTTC.